This TCR beta chain derives from a study of T cell repertoires in cytomegalovirus infection. Study background: HLA-C-restricted CMV epitopes, recently identified, and well-studied HLA-B-restricted ones were used by the study.

MiXCR was run by TCRdb on the reads, yielding one entry per CDR3 protein. The repertoire holds 70,000 to 85,000 distinct CDR3 sequences, approximately 42% seen once, with 85% to 95% in the top ten. This clonotype appeared a few times. No antigen is known for it. The sample was CD8+ T cells from cultured PBMCs, taken from culture after CMV antigen stimulation. This TCR derives from a human donor in good health (CMV status not recorded). Some clones in this sample may be carry-over from other donors' samples.

This CDR3 reads CASRTGRPYNEQFF. The CDR3 DNA follows: TGTGCCAGCCGAACGGGGAGACCCTACAATGAGCAGTTCTTC. The chain couples TRBV12-3 or TRBV12-4 to TRBJ2-1; D possibly corresponds to TRBD2 (5 bases). The CDR3 is 14 amino acids. V gave up 8 bases and J gave up 2 bases, with 13 bases separating them.